The clone carrying this T cell receptor beta chain was counted a few times. Antigen specificity is unknown. This sample is part of a study of CD8+CD57+ T cells in acquired aplastic anemia. Study details: When averaged, DNA from sorted CD4+ and CD8+ cells came to approximately 3 ug. Overall study findings and caveats: Patients showed no significant difference from controls in CD8+ Simpson's diversity. Both patients and controls carried the same twenty-nine CD8+ CDR3 sequences.

The germline V gene has CDR1 SEHNR and CDR2 FQNEAQ (reference sequence). Trimming removed 4 bases from V and 10 bases from J, with 20 bases in between. This CDR3 has 16 residues. Both TCR beta VDJ combination and CDR3 sequence profiling were carried out. Genomic DNA was the template for this profiling. Each CDR3 protein is one row after TCRdb ran MiXCR on the reads. Of about 210,000 distinct CDR3 sequences in the sample, approximately 60% were seen once. The TCR was taken from a human donor in good health. The specimen was sorted CD4+, CD8+, or CD8+CD57+ T cells (not recorded which) from PBMCs. The genes are TRBV7-9 and TRBJ1-6; possible D gene TRBD1, 5 bases. CDR3 sequence (DNA): TGTGCCAGCAGCTCCAGTGAACAGTGGGGGAAATCACCCCTCCACTTT. Protein: CASSSSEQWGKSPLHF.